This TCR beta chain was retrieved from a study of control samples from healthy donors and cancer patients. Repertoires were generated with immunoSEQ multiplex PCR, while TCRdb's copy carries only in-frame clones and drops some. The sample has approximately 94,000 clones; about 88% are singletons. This clonotype originated in a woman aged 45-65 years in good health. Input material: blood.

The CDR3 is CASSYSGGGALDTQYF. DNA of the CDR3: TGTGCCAGCAGTTACAGTGGCGGGGGGGCGTTAGATACGCAGTATTTT. This chain uses TRBV6-6 with TRBJ2-3; TRBD2 matches 9 bases. J gave up 5 bases and V 2 bases, and 8 bases lay outside the gene matches. Germline V gives CDR1 MNHNY, CDR2 SVGAGI (reference sequence). The CDR3 is 16 residues long.